These 16 T cell receptor beta chains were sequenced from one sample in a study of blood T cell repertoires in COVID-19. Method: immunoSEQ multiplex PCR; TCRdb's copy keeps in-frame clones and lacks some. The table lists about 130,000 clones, 75% to 90% of them singletons. The sequencing input was peripheral blood. All receptors derive from a woman older than 75 with COVID-19, enrolled during active disease.

This clone was counted a few times. The gene calls are TRBV7-8 and TRBJ1-2; 8 nucleotides line up with TRBD1. The CDR3 contains 17 residues. Germline-derived CDR1 and CDR2 are SGHVS and FQNEAQ. V shed 0 bases and J 3 bases; nucleotides not matched to a gene: 9. CDR3 coding DNA: TGTGCCAGCAGCTTAGCGAGTTTTCCAGGGGGCGACTATGGCTACACCTTC. This translates into CASSLASFPGGDYGYTF. Based on the CDR3 plus reference TRBV7-8 and TRBJ1-2, the full variable domain is GAGVSQSPRYKVAKRGQDVALRCDPISGHVSLFWYQQALGQGPEFLTYFQNEAQLDKSGLPSDRFFAERPEGSVSTLKIQRTQQEDSAVYLCASSLASFPGGDYGYTFGSGTRLTVV.

The genes are TRBV10-3 and TRBJ2-2; TRBD2 matches 7 bases. With V trimmed by 3 bases and J by 5 bases, 9 bases remained unmatched. The CDR3 is made up of 16 amino acids. The germline CDR1 and CDR2 sequences are ENHRY and SYGVKD. CDR3 DNA sequence: TGTGCCATCAGTGAATCGACCCCGGGACTAACCGGGGAGCTGTTTTTT. Encoded protein: CAISESTPGLTGELFF.

A single count supports this clone. The rearrangement joins TRBV4-2 to TRBJ1-4; 9 bases agree with TRBD1. The V and J ends lost 3 bases and 8 bases, in that order; junction bases with no gene match: 7. This CDR3 region has 15 residues. CDR1 is LGHNA and CDR2 is YNFKEQ in the germline V gene. CDR3 DNA sequence: TGTGCCAGCAGCCATCAGGACAGGGGAGGGGAAAAACTGTTTTTT. It is translated as CASSHQDRGGEKLFF.

The chain carries TRBV28 and TRBJ2-2; D remains ambiguous. Germline assignment: CDR1 MDHEN and CDR2 SYDVKM. V lost 6 bases, J lost 4 bases, and 9 bases lay in between. The CDR3 consists of 13 residues. The CDR3 reads CASSPYSTGELFF. CDR3 sequence (DNA): TGTGCCAGCAGCCCATATAGCACCGGGGAGCTGTTTTTT.

The J gene is TRBJ2-5, the V gene TRBV19; 7 bases match TRBD2. The CDR3 has 16 residues. The germline V gene encodes CDR1 LNHDA and CDR2 SQIVND (reference sequence). The V segment lost 5 bases and the J segment 4 bases; nucleotides outside the gene matches: 13. In DNA, the CDR3 is TGTGCCAGTAGTGAGGAGTTTGGGCTAGCGGTAGAGACCCAGTACTTC. This translates into CASSEEFGLAVETQYF.

The rearrangement uses TRBV13 and TRBJ2-7; possible D gene TRBD1, 5 bases. Germline assignment: CDR1 PRHDT and CDR2 FYEKMQ (reference sequence). The V gene lost 5 bases and the J gene lost 9 bases, with 14 bases spanning the gap. The CDR3 runs 12 residues. CDR3 protein: CASSARQGWQYF. CDR3 nucleotides: TGTGCCAGCAGCGCCCGTCAGGGTTGGCAGTACTTC.

This sequence joins TRBV10-3 and TRBJ2-1; 7 bases fit TRBD1. The germline V gene encodes CDR1 ENHRY and CDR2 SYGVKD. V lost 10 bases to trimming and J lost 8 bases; unmatched junction nucleotides: 14. The CDR3 length is 14 residues. CDR3 sequence: CATRSTGYDDEQFF. The CDR3 nucleotides read TGTGCCACGAGATCGACAGGGTATGACGATGAGCAGTTCTTC.

V and J are TRBV11-1 and TRBJ2-2; TRBD1 aligns across 8 bases. The CDR3 totals 15 residues. V gave up 5 bases and J gave up 6 bases; unmatched junction bases: 8. Germline V gives CDR1 SGHAT, CDR2 FQDESV (reference sequence). CDR3 DNA sequence: TGTGCCAGCAGCCAACAGGACAGGGCCGCCGGGGAGCTGTTTTTT. Encoded protein: CASSQQDRAAGELFF. The complete variable domain, with remaining parts taken from reference TRBV11-1 and TRBJ2-2, reads EAEVAQSPRYKITEKSQAVAFWCDPISGHATLYWYRQILGQGPELLVQFQDESVVDDSQLPKDRFSAERLKGVDSTLKIQPAELGDSAMYLCASSQQDRAAGELFFGEGSRLTVL.

In this sample, this clone turned up a few times. The genes are TRBV5-5 and TRBJ2-5; TRBD1 matches 8 bases. Germline assignment: CDR1 SGHKS and CDR2 YYEKEE (reference sequence). CDR3 length equals 14 residues. V lost 4 bases to trimming and J lost 4 bases; unmatched junction nucleotides: 6. This CDR3 is CASSPAGQGETQYF. CDR3 DNA: TGTGCCAGCAGCCCAGCTGGACAGGGAGAGACCCAGTACTTC.

This clone was counted only a few times. CDR3: CASSLKQAGSIHYEQYF. In DNA form, the CDR3 reads TGTGCCAGCAGCTTAAAACAGGCAGGGTCGATCCACTACGAGCAGTACTTC. This sequence joins TRBV7-9 and TRBJ2-7; tentatively, D is TRBD1 (5 bases). With 2 bases removed from V and 3 bases from J, the gap between germline ends came to 20 bases. CDR1 and CDR2 (germline): SEHNR, FQNEAQ (reference sequence). The CDR3 has 17 residues.

In this sample, this clone turned up once. V and J are TRBV27 and TRBJ2-2; TRBD1 might be the D (5 bases). The CDR3 runs 14 residues. Trimming took off 6 bases at V and 5 bases at J, with 13 bases between the two ends. CDR1 and CDR2 (germline): MNHEY, SMNVEV (reference sequence). CDR3 bases: TGTGCCAGCAGCCCGACTCAGGGTACCGGGGAGCTGTTTTTT. Translation gives CASSPTQGTGELFF.

For the CDR3, the DNA is TGTGCCAGCAGTGTTCCCGGGAGGGACTATGGCTACACCTTC. Translated, it gives CASSVPGRDYGYTF. The chain is built from TRBV28 and TRBJ1-2; D ambiguous. Trimming cost V 5 bases and J 3 bases, with 13 bases left between them. Germline CDR1 reads MDHEN; CDR2 reads SYDVKM. The CDR3 sequence is 14 residues long.

The chain uses TRBV9 and TRBJ2-3; possible D gene TRBD2, 6 bases. CDR1 is SGDLS and CDR2 is YYNGEE in the germline V gene. Trimming cost V 2 bases and J 5 bases, with 9 bases left between them. The CDR3 runs 13 residues. The CDR3 DNA sequence: TGTGCCAGCAGCGTGGGGGGAGGAGATACGCAGTATTTT. Translation gives CASSVGGGDTQYF.

This chain uses TRBV7-2 with TRBJ1-5, with D perhaps matching TRBD1 (5 bases). With 5 bases removed from V and 3 bases from J, the gap between germline ends came to 14 bases. This CDR3 contains 15 residues. Germline-derived CDR1 and CDR2 are SGHTA and FQGNSA. CDR3 protein: CASSPHPGNNQPQHF. The CDR3 DNA follows: TGTGCCAGCAGCCCCCACCCAGGGAACAATCAGCCCCAGCATTTT.

The genes are TRBV19 and TRBJ2-1, with a weak D call TRBD1 (6 bases). The CDR3 contains 15 residues. V gave up 1 base and J gave up 4 bases, with 11 bases separating them. From germline, CDR1 is LNHDA and CDR2 SQIVND (reference sequence). The CDR3 DNA follows: TGTGCCAGTAGTATAGGGAGCAGGGGTTACAATGAGCAGTTCTTC. Its translation: CASSIGSRGYNEQFF.

The CDR3 protein is CASSPTSDNEQFF. The CDR3 DNA reads TGTGCCAGCTCACCAACCAGCGACAATGAGCAGTTCTTC. The rearrangement links TRBV18 to TRBJ2-1; D not resolved. V was trimmed by 2 bases and J by 5 bases, leaving 7 bases between them. Germline CDR1 KGHSH, CDR2 LQKENI. The CDR3 has 13 amino acids.